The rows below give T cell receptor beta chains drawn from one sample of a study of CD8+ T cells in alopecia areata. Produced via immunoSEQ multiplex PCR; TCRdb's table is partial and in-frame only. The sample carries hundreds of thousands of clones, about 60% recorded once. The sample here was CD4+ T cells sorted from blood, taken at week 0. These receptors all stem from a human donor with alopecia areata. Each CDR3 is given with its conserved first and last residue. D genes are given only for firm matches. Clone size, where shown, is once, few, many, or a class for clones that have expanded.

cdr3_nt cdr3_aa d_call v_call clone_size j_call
TGTGCCAGCAGCCTGACCCAGGGGAAAAAGCAGCCCCAGCATTTT CASSLTQGKKQPQHF . TRBV9 . TRBJ1-5
TGTGCCAGCAGCTTGCGACGGACAGAGATGAACACTGAAGCTTTCTTT CASSLRRTEMNTEAFF . TRBV7-9 . TRBJ1-1
TGTGCCACCAGCAGAGGCCGCGGGGGGGTAGAGACCCAGTACTTC CATSRGRGGVETQYF TRBD2 TRBV15 . TRBJ2-5
TGTGCCTGGAACCTCGGACTAGTTCGCACCGGGGAGCTGTTTTTT CAWNLGLVRTGELFF TRBD2 TRBV30 few TRBJ2-2
TGTGCCAGCATTCTCCCCCCGTCTGCGGGGGCCAACGTCCTGACTTTC CASILPPSAGANVLTF . TRBV2 once TRBJ2-6
TGTGCCAGCAGTGAACCTGACGCAGGGGGCTACACCTTC CASSEPDAGGYTF . TRBV25-1 few TRBJ1-2
TGTGCCAGCAGCTTTCCCAGGGTAGAGAGCGGCGGCTACACCTTC CASSFPRVESGGYTF . TRBV5-6 . TRBJ1-2
TGTGCCAGCAGTTACTCGATGGGGCAAACAGAGACGCAGTATTTT CASSYSMGQTETQYF . TRBV6-5 . TRBJ2-3
TGCGCCAGCAGCCCCAGCGGCATTCGTCTCGGGGAGCTGTTTTTT CASSPSGIRLGELFF . TRBV5-1 once TRBJ2-2
TGTGCCAGCTCACCACAGGGCAATGAGCAGTTCTTC CASSPQGNEQFF . TRBV18 . TRBJ2-1
TGTGCCAGCAGCCAAGTAGCCGGGGGCGCGTACAATGAGCAGTTCTTC CASSQVAGGAYNEQFF . TRBV4-2 many TRBJ2-1
TGCAGCGTTGATTCGGGGCTCTCCTACAATGAGCAGTTCTTC CSVDSGLSYNEQFF . TRBV29-1 few TRBJ2-1
TGTGCCAGCAGTGAGAGGGGGGCGAGTGGGTCACCCCTCCACTTT CASSERGASGSPLHF . TRBV2 few TRBJ1-6
TGCAGCGTTGAATACTGGACAGGAACTGAAGCTTTCTTT CSVEYWTGTEAFF TRBD1 TRBV29-1 . TRBJ1-1
TGCGCCAGCAGCCCCAACCTTCAAGAGACCCAGTACTTC CASSPNLQETQYF . TRBV5-1 . TRBJ2-5
TGCGCCAGCAGCCAAGATTCGGGGCAGCGAATAAAAGAGACCCAGTACTTC CASSQDSGQRIKETQYF . TRBV4-1 . TRBJ2-5
TGTGCCAGCAGCCCACCCGCTAGCAGAACGCAGTATTTT CASSPPASRTQYF . TRBV7-3 . TRBJ2-3
TGTGCCAGCAGCCCGGATCCGATATACTATGGCTACACCTTC CASSPDPIYYGYTF . TRBV16 . TRBJ1-2
TGTGCCAGCAGTGAACGTGGGGGTGCGGGCACAGATACGCAGTATTTT CASSERGGAGTDTQYF . TRBV6-1 . TRBJ2-3
TGCAGTGCTAGAGCATACAATGAGCAGTTCTTC CSARAYNEQFF . TRBV20-1 . TRBJ2-1
TGTGCCTGGAGTGTACGGGAAAACACTGAAGCTTTCTTT CAWSVRENTEAFF . TRBV30 . TRBJ1-1
TGTGCCATCAGTGGGTCCCCGGGGGATGAGCAGTTCTTC CAISGSPGDEQFF . TRBV10-3 . TRBJ2-1
TGTGCCTGGAGTCCCAGGGGGGTCCTCAATCAGCCCCAGCATTTT CAWSPRGVLNQPQHF TRBD1 TRBV30 . TRBJ1-5
TGTGCCACCAGCGTTCACAGGGGACCGAACACTGAAGCTTTCTTT CATSVHRGPNTEAFF TRBD1 TRBV15 . TRBJ1-1
TGCAGCGTTAGTGAAGGGAATTCACCCCTCCACTTT CSVSEGNSPLHF . TRBV29-1 . TRBJ1-6
TGCGCCAGCAGCCAAGGGACTAGCGGGATGTACGAGCAGTACTTC CASSQGTSGMYEQYF TRBD2 TRBV4-1 . TRBJ2-7
TGTGCCAGCTCACCTGCCAGGGGGTACGAGCAGTACTTC CASSPARGYEQYF TRBD1 TRBV18 few TRBJ2-7
TGTGCCTGGAGTAGGGCGAGGAACACTGAAGCTTTCTTT CAWSRARNTEAFF . TRBV30 once TRBJ1-1
TGCGCCAGCAGCCAAGTACCTAGCGGGACCCAAGAGACCCAGTACTTC CASSQVPSGTQETQYF TRBD2 TRBV4-1 . TRBJ2-5
TGTGCCATCAGTGAGTTCCCCCCCGGCGGGGGTTCCTACAATGAGCAGTTCTTC CAISEFPPGGGSYNEQFF TRBD2 TRBV10-3 . TRBJ2-1
TGTGCCAGTAGTATAGATCCCCCCAGCTTCTCTGGGGCCAACGTCCTGACTTTC CASSIDPPSFSGANVLTF . TRBV19 . TRBJ2-6
TGTGCTAGTGGTTTACTAACCCAGATGGGGGGCTACACCTTC CASGLLTQMGGYTF . TRBV12-5 few TRBJ1-2